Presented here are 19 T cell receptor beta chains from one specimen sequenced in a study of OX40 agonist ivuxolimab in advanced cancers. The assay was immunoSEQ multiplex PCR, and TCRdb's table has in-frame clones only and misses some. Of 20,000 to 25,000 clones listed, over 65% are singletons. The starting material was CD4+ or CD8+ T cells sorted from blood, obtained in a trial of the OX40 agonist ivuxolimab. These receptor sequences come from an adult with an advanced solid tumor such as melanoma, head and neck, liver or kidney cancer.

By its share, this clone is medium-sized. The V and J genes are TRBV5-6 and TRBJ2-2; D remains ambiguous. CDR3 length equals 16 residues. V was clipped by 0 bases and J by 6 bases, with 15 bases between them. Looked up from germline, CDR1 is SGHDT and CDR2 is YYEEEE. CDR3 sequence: CASSLGDRTDAGELFF. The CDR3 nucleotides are TGTGCCAGCAGCTTGGGAGATAGAACAGACGCCGGGGAGCTGTTTTTT.

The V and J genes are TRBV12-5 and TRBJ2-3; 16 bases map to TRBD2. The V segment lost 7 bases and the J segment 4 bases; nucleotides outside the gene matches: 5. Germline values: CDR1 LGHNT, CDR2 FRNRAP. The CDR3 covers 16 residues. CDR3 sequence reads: CASALGTSGGADTQYF. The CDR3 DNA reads TGTGCTAGTGCCCTCGGGACTAGCGGGGGGGCAGATACGCAGTATTTT.

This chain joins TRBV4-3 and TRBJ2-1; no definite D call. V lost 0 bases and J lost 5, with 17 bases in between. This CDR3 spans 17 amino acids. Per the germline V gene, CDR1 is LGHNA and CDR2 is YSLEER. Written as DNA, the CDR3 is TGCGCCAGCAGCCAAGAATTTTTATTGGACGGTCACAATGAGCAGTTCTTC. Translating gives CASSQEFLLDGHNEQFF.

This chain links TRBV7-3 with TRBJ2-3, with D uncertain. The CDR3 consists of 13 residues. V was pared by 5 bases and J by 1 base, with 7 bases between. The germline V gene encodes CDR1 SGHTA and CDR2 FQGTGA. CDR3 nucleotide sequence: TGTGCCAGCAGCGCCGTCGGCACAGATACGCAGTATTTT. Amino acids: CASSAVGTDTQYF.

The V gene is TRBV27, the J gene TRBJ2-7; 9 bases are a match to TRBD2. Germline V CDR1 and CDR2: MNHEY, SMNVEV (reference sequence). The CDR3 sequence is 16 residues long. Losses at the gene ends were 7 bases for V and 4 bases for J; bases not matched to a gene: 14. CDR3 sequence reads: CASTPAAGGTLYEQYF. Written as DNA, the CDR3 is TGTGCCAGCACCCCGGCGGCGGGGGGGACTTTATACGAGCAGTACTTC.

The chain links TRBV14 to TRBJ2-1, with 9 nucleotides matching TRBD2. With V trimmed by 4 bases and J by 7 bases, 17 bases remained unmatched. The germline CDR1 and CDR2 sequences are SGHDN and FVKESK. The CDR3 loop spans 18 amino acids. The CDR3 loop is CASSPPWRERGAGNEQFF. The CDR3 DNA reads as TGTGCCAGCAGCCCCCCATGGCGGGAGCGGGGGGCCGGAAATGAGCAGTTCTTC.

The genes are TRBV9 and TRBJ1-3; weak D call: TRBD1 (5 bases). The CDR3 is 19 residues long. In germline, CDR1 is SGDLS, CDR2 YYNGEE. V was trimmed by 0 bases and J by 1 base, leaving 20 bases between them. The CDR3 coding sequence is TGTGCCAGCAGCGTAGCTGGAACACCAGGGAGGGCTTCTGGAAACACCATATATTTT. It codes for CASSVAGTPGRASGNTIYF.

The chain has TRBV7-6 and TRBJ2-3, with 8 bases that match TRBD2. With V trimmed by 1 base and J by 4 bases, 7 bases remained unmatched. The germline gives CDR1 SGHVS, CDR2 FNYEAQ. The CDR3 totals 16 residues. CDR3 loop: CASSLVYGGASDTQYF. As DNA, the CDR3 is TGTGCCAGCAGCTTAGTTTACGGGGGGGCCTCAGATACGCAGTATTTT.

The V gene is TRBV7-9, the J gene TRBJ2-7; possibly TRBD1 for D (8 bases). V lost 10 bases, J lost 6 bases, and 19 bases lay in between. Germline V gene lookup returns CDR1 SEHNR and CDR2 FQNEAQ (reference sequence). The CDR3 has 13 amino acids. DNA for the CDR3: TGTGCCACCGGACAGGGAGGGGACGCCGAGCAGTACTTC. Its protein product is CATGQGGDAEQYF.

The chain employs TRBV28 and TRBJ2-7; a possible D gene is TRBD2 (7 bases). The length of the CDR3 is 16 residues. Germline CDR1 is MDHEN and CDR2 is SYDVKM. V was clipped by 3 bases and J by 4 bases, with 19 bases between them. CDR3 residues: CASSLYTGTIPYEQYF. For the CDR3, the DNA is TGTGCCAGCAGTTTGTATACAGGGACTATTCCGTACGAGCAGTACTTC.

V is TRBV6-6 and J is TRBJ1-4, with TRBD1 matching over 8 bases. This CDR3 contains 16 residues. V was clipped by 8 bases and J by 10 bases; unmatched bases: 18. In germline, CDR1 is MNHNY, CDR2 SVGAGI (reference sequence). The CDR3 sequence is CASYGWVGQGSAKLFF. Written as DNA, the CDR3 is TGTGCCAGCTACGGTTGGGTTGGACAGGGTAGTGCAAAACTGTTTTTT.

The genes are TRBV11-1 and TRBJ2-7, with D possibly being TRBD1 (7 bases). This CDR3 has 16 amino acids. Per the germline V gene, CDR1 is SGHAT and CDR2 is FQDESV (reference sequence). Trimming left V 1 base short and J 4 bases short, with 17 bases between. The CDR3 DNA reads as TGTGCCAGCAGCTTAGATCCCCGCAGGGGGGTGTACGAGCAGTACTTC. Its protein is CASSLDPRRGVYEQYF. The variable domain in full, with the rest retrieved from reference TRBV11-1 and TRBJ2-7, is EAEVAQSPRYKITEKSQAVAFWCDPISGHATLYWYRQILGQGPELLVQFQDESVVDDSQLPKDRFSAERLKGVDSTLKIQPAELGDSAMYLCASSLDPRRGVYEQYFGPGTRLTVT.

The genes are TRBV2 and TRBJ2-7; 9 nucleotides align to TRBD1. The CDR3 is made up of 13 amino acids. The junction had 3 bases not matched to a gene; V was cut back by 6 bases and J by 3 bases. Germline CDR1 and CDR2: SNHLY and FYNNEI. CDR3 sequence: CASRGTGIYEQYF. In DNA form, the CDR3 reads TGTGCCAGCAGGGGGACAGGGATCTACGAGCAGTACTTC.

The CDR3 DNA sequence: TGTGCCAGCAGTCCGGGGACAGGGGGATCTTCACCCCTCCACTTT. Translated: CASSPGTGGSSPLHF. V is TRBV27 and J is TRBJ1-6; 11 nucleotides agree with TRBD1. V was clipped by 5 bases and J by 9 bases; unmatched bases: 6. The germline V gene has CDR1 MNHEY and CDR2 SMNVEV (reference sequence). The CDR3 length is 15 residues.

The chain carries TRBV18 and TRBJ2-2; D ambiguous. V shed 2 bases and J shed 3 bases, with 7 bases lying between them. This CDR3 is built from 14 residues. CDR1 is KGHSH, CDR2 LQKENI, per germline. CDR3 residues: CASSPVRYTGELFF. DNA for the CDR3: TGTGCCAGCTCACCAGTTCGTTACACCGGGGAGCTGTTTTTT.

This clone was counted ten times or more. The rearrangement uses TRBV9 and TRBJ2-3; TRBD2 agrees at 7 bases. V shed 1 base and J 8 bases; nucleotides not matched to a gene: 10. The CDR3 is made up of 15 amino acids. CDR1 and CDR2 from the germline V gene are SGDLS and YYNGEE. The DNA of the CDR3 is TGTGCCAGCAGCGTATTGAGCGGGGAAACTGCTACGCAGTATTTT. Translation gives CASSVLSGETATQYF.

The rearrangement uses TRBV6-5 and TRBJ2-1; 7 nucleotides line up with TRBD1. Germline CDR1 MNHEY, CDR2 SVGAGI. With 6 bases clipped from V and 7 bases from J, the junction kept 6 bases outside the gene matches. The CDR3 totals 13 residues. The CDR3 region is CASSQLQGNEQFF. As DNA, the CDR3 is TGTGCCAGCAGCCAGTTACAGGGGAATGAGCAGTTCTTC.

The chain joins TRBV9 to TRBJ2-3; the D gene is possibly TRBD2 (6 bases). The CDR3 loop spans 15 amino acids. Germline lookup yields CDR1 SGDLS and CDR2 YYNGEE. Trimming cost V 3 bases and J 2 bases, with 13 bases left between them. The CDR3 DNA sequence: TGTGCCAGCAGCGCCCGGGACTGGAACACAGATACGCAGTATTTT. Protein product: CASSARDWNTDTQYF.

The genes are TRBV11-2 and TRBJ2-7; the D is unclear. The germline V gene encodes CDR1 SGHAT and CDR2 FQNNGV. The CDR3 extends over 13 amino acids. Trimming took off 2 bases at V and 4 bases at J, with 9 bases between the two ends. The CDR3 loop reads CASSLSQGYEQYF. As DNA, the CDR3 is TGTGCCAGCAGCTTAAGCCAAGGGTACGAGCAGTACTTC.